This T cell receptor beta chain was found in a study of shared clonotypes between healthy human individuals. The wider study: A donor's plate count was three for CD4 naive and three for CD4 memory; CD8 naive had two and CD8 memory one. Study outcomes and limitations: Naive subsets typically showed greater estimated richness than memory subsets. An anticipated effect of sequencing depth on clonotype sharing among donors was recognized. Generation of non-shared clonotypes was less probable than generation of clonotypes shared by all four donors.

The naive CD8 population came from CD45RO-negative cells selected for CCR7, without terminally differentiated effector memory CD45RA+ cells. This CDR3 has 13 amino acids. CDR1 ENHRY and CDR2 SYGVKD come from the germline V gene. V shed 7 bases and J shed 4 bases, with 10 bases lying between them. In its sample, this clone was seen once. Its antigen is not known. Sequenced by immunoSEQ multiplex PCR; TCRdb stores in-frame clones only, minus some. The data hold millions of clones, with approximately 94% observed a single time. The V gene is TRBV10-3, the J gene TRBJ1-4; D is unresolved. The sequenced sample was naive CD8+ T cells from PBMCs. This clonotype was sampled from a young man in good health. Some clones in this sample may be carry-over from other donors' samples. CDR3 in DNA: TGTGCCATCAAGGCCCCGGATAATGAAAAACTGTTTTTT. It encodes CAIKAPDNEKLFF.